This T cell receptor beta chain was identified in a study of blood T cells in healthy people across ages. This clonotype was recorded a few times. The antigen remains unidentified. Using a J-beta primer mix together with a sample-barcoded 5' primer, a second PCR was run for roughly 6 to 11 cycles. A single record per CDR3 protein comes from TCRdb applying MiXCR to the 5' RACE reads. Here the sample spans about 1,400,000 distinct CDR3 sequences, roughly 45% being singletons. Findings and limits, study-wide: Whereas aged donors had fewer naive CD4+ cells, long-lived donors had more of them and higher diversity. With unsorted PBMCs, a conclusive comparison of naive versus antigen-experienced cells was not possible.

This CDR3 is 21 amino acids long. The V end was cut by 4 bases, the J end by 3 bases, with 34 bases between. Germline CDR1 and CDR2: SGDLS and YYNGEE. The V call is TRBV9, the J call TRBJ1-1, with D perhaps TRBD1 (6 bases). The TCR was taken from a woman between 18 and 29 years old in good health. Sequencing input: blood. CDR3 sequence (DNA): TGTGCCAGCAGCCACGCACTTTCTAGGGGGACCCCCGGTGGAGTTTACACTGAAGCTTTCTTT. This encodes CASSHALSRGTPGGVYTEAFF.